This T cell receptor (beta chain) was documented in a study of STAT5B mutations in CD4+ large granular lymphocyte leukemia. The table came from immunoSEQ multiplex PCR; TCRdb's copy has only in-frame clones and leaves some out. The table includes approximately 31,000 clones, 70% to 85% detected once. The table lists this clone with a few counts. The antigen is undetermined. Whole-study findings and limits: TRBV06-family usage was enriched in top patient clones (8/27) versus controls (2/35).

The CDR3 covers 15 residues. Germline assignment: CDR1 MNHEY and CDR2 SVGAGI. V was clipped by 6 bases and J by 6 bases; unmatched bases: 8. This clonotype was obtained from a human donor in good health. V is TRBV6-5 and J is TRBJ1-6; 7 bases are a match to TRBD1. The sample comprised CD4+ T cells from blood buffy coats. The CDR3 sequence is CASSSTDRANSPLHF. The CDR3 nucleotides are TGTGCCAGCAGCTCGACAGACAGGGCTAATTCACCCCTCCACTTT.